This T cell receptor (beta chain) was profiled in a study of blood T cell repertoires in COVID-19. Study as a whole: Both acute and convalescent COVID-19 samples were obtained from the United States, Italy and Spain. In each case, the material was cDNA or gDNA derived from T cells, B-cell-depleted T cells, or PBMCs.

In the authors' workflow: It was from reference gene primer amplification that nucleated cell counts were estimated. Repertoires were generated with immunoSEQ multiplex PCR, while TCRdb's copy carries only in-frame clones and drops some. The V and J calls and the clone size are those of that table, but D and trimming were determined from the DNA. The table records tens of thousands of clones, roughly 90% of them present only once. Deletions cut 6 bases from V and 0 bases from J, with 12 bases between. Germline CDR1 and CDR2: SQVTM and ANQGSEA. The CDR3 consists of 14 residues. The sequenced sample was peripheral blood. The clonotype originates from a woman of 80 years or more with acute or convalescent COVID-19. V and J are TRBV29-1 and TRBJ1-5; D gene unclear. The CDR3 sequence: CSVRAGSSNQPQHF. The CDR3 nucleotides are TGCAGCGTCCGAGCGGGGAGTAGCAATCAGCCCCAGCATTTT.